This is a list of T cell receptor beta chains from one sample in a study of blood T cell repertoires in COVID-19. Libraries were prepared by immunoSEQ multiplex PCR; TCRdb keeps only in-frame clonotypes and omits some of them. Among about 330,000 clones, roughly 89% were seen once, and the ten largest hold 9.9%. Sequencing was performed on peripheral blood. These receptors were taken from a man in his thirties or forties with COVID-19, enrolled during active disease. Each CDR3 is given with its conserved first and last residue. The D gene is left open where the match is weak. Some rows have no size entry. The others give once, few or many, or a class for an expanded clone.

.,TRBV19,TRBJ1-1,.,CASSIFGDIMNTEAFF,TGTGCCAGTAGTATATTTGGGGACATAATGAACACTGAAGCTTTCTTT
.,TRBV6-5,TRBJ2-7,TRBD1,CASRFGQGAFHEQYF,TGTGCCAGCAGATTCGGACAGGGGGCGTTCCACGAGCAGTACTTC
.,TRBV28,TRBJ2-7,TRBD1,CASSLRDRGRGEQYF,TGTGCCAGCAGTCTCCGGGACAGGGGGCGAGGCGAGCAGTACTTC
.,TRBV13,TRBJ2-7,TRBD1,CASSPGDGTGTYEQYF,TGTGCCAGCAGCCCAGGTGACGGGACAGGAACCTACGAGCAGTACTTC
.,TRBV9,TRBJ1-2,TRBD1,CASSVGDRRNNGYTF,TGTGCCAGCAGCGTGGGGGACAGGAGGAACAATGGCTACACCTTC
.,TRBV19,TRBJ2-5,TRBD1,CASSGRDRGYQETQYF,TGTGCCAGTAGCGGCCGAGACAGGGGCTACCAAGAGACCCAGTACTTC
.,TRBV6-5,TRBJ1-1,TRBD1,CASGTGEVTEAFF,TGTGCCAGCGGGACAGGGGAGGTCACTGAAGCTTTCTTT
.,TRBV11-2,TRBJ1-2,TRBD1,CASSLAGTGVFYGYTF,TGTGCCAGCAGCTTAGCTGGGACAGGGGTCTTCTATGGCTACACCTTC
.,TRBV5-4,TRBJ1-2,.,CASSLDGGDYGYTF,TGTGCCAGCAGCCTTGATGGGGGGGACTATGGCTACACCTTC
.,TRBV20-1,TRBJ1-6,.,CSASRNSPLHF,TGCAGTGCTTCCCGTAATTCACCCCTCCACTTT
.,TRBV29-1,TRBJ2-3,TRBD2,CSVGETSGSVDTQYF,TGCAGCGTGGGGGAGACTAGCGGGAGCGTGGATACGCAGTATTTT
.,TRBV19,TRBJ1-1,TRBD1,CASTRQGASTEAFF,TGTGCCAGTACTCGACAGGGGGCGAGCACTGAAGCTTTCTTT
.,TRBV5-1,TRBJ2-1,.,CASSLAGGSSYNEQFF,TGCGCCAGCAGCTTGGCCGGGGGTAGCTCCTACAATGAGCAGTTCTTC
.,TRBV29-1,TRBJ1-5,.,CSVVSQGQPQHF,TGCAGCGTTGTCTCCCAGGGACAGCCCCAGCATTTT
.,TRBV18,TRBJ1-6,.,CASSQQGPNSPLHF,TGTGCCAGCTCACAACAGGGACCTAATTCACCCCTCCACTTT
.,TRBV9,TRBJ1-4,TRBD1,CASSPGTGLSEKLFF,TGTGCCAGCAGCCCGGGGACAGGGCTAAGTGAAAAACTGTTTTTT
.,TRBV15,TRBJ2-2,TRBD2,CATSRDPGLAGSPGELFF,TGTGCCACCAGCAGAGATCCGGGACTAGCGGGATCCCCCGGGGAGCTGTTTTTT
.,TRBV28,TRBJ1-2,.,CASHGQGPSHYNYGYTF,TGTGCCAGTCACGGGCAGGGCCCATCCCACTATAACTATGGCTACACCTTC
.,TRBV11-2,TRBJ1-2,TRBD1,CASTPGTGEHGYTF,TGTGCCAGCACCCCTGGGACAGGGGAGCATGGCTACACCTTC
many,TRBV24-1,TRBJ2-1,TRBD1,CATSARDRGADEQFF,TGTGCCACCAGTGCCCGGGACAGGGGGGCGGATGAGCAGTTCTTC
once,TRBV5-1,TRBJ1-6,TRBD1,CASSPDRVGNMVRNSPLHF,TGCGCCAGCAGCCCCGACAGGGTTGGAAATATGGTTCGGAATTCACCCCTCCACTTT
.,TRBV7-9,TRBJ1-4,.,CASSLALTPTNEKLFF,TGTGCCAGCAGCTTAGCGTTGACACCCACTAATGAAAAACTGTTTTTT
.,TRBV18,TRBJ2-7,TRBD1,CASSPGQALYEQYF,TGTGCCAGCTCACCGGGACAGGCCCTCTACGAGCAGTACTTC
few,TRBV3-1/TRBV3-2,TRBJ2-7,.,CASSQDTSSYEQYF,TGTGCCAGCAGCCAAGACACGAGCTCCTACGAGCAGTACTTC
.,TRBV9,TRBJ2-2,.,CASSVAPGGTGELFF,TGTGCCAGCAGCGTAGCCCCAGGAGGCACCGGGGAGCTGTTTTTT
.,TRBV5-4,TRBJ2-5,TRBD1,CASSSSGGFDQYF,TGTGCCAGCAGCTCATCAGGGGGCTTCGACCAGTACTTC
.,TRBV6-2/TRBV6-3,TRBJ2-7,TRBD1,CASSAQGVEQYF,TGTGCCAGCAGTGCACAGGGGGTCGAGCAGTACTTC
.,TRBV2,TRBJ1-1,TRBD1,CASSGSRQGEAFF,TGTGCCAGCAGTGGATCTAGACAGGGAGAAGCTTTCTTT
.,TRBV9,TRBJ2-1,TRBD2,CASDPSGTSYNEQFF,TGTGCCAGTGACCCTAGCGGTACCTCCTACAATGAGCAGTTCTTC
.,TRBV27,TRBJ2-1,.,CASSLGLSGEQFF,TGTGCCAGCAGTTTAGGGCTTAGTGGTGAGCAGTTCTTC
.,TRBV10-3,TRBJ2-5,.,CAISDREETQYF,TGTGCCATCAGTGACAGGGAAGAGACCCAGTACTTC
.,TRBV24-1,TRBJ2-1,.,CATSDYNTGEQFF,TGTGCCACCAGTGATTATAATACGGGTGAGCAGTTCTTC
.,TRBV2,TRBJ2-1,TRBD2,CASQREGRNEQFF,TGTGCCAGCCAGCGGGAGGGCCGCAATGAGCAGTTCTTC
.,TRBV6-5,TRBJ1-1,TRBD1,CASGTGGARGTEAFF,TGTGCCAGCGGGACAGGGGGCGCGCGGGGCACTGAAGCTTTCTTT
.,TRBV2,TRBJ2-1,.,CASRGLSSYNEQFF,TGTGCCAGCAGGGGACTCAGCTCCTACAATGAGCAGTTCTTC
.,TRBV11-2,TRBJ1-3,.,CASSSSGGTGNTIYF,TGTGCCAGCAGCTCCTCGGGGGGTACCGGAAACACCATATATTTT
.,TRBV6-1,TRBJ1-6,.,CASSDDRTTVGSPLHF,TGTGCCAGCAGTGATGACAGGACGACGGTAGGTTCACCCCTCCACTTT
.,TRBV29-1,TRBJ2-3,.,CSVLRGIDTQYF,TGCAGCGTCCTAAGGGGCATAGATACGCAGTATTTT
.,TRBV6-5,TRBJ1-1,TRBD1,CASGQGISEAFF,TGTGCCAGCGGACAGGGAATTTCTGAAGCTTTCTTT
.,TRBV4-2,TRBJ2-5,TRBD1,CASSQDQGGVETQYF,TGTGCCAGCAGCCAAGATCAAGGGGGCGTAGAGACCCAGTACTTC
.,TRBV4-3,TRBJ2-3,TRBD1,CASSQGGRGHGDTQYF,TGCGCCAGCAGCCAAGGGGGCAGGGGGCATGGAGATACGCAGTATTTT
.,TRBV19,TRBJ2-4,.,CASSIDLAKNIQYF,TGTGCCAGTAGTATTGACTTAGCCAAAAACATTCAGTACTTC